This TCR beta chain was sequenced during a study of blood T cells in healthy people across ages. Study-level findings and limits: Both naive CD4+ cell counts and diversity were greater in long-lived donors than in aged donors.

The germline gives CDR1 SNHLY, CDR2 FYNNEI. The V end was cut by 2 bases, the J end by 10 bases, with 21 bases between. The CDR3 extends over 17 amino acids. Sample-barcoded 5' priming and a J-beta primer mix drove a second PCR of roughly 7 to 11 cycles. Using its own MiXCR run on the 5' RACE reads, TCRdb lists one record per CDR3 protein. The profile covers about 720,000 distinct CDR3 sequences, with around a quarter appearing a single time and under 4% taken by the ten largest. As to this clonotype: The antigen remains unidentified.

The sample was also linked to a second study, of T cells of mothers and their children. From that paper: The donor cohort consisted of a few healthy Caucasian mothers and their six children. Random nucleotides (2-4) and sample barcodes were added by the M1S primer used in the second PCR. No T cell clones of persistent microchimeric origin were detected.

The J gene is TRBJ1-6, the V gene TRBV2, with D perhaps TRBD1 (6 bases). The origin of this receptor is a boy between 10 and 17 years old in good health. Sequenced: blood. The CDR3: CASSETGFRDIGSPLHF. Written as DNA, the CDR3 is TGTGCCAGCAGTGAAACGGGGTTCCGGGACATCGGATCACCCCTCCACTTT.